This is a list of T cell receptor beta chains from one sample in a study of cytomegalovirus exposure and HLA in healthy donors. Profiled with immunoSEQ multiplex PCR; TCRdb holds only in-frame clones, not every one. The data show 100,000 to 150,000 clones, roughly 85% seen once. The sequencing input was PBMCs. The origin of the receptors is a man aged 35-49 years in good health and CMV-seronegative. Each CDR3 is given with its conserved first and last residue. Each record gives: CDR3 DNA, CDR3 protein, clone size, J gene, V gene, D gene. The D gene is left open where the match is weak. Not all rows give a size; the values are once, few, many and, for expanded clones, a class.

TGTGCCAGCTCACCGTCGGACAGGTCCCAGCCCCAGCATTTT CASSPSDRSQPQHF NA TRBJ1-5 TRBV18 TRBD1
TGTGCCAGCAGCTGGGAGCGGGAGGGGGAGCAGTACTTC CASSWEREGEQYF NA TRBJ2-7 TRBV11-2 TRBD2
TGTGCCAGCAGTGAAATCAGGAATAGCAATCAGCCCCAGCATTTT CASSEIRNSNQPQHF once TRBJ1-5 TRBV6-1 NA
TGCGCCAGCAGCCAAGTCGAGCAGGGGGAAACCGGGGAGCTGTTTTTT CASSQVEQGETGELFF NA TRBJ2-2 TRBV4-3 TRBD1
TGTGCCAGCAGTCTGCCGGGGGGGGAAAAACTGTTTTTT CASSLPGGEKLFF once TRBJ1-4 TRBV6-5 NA
TGTGCCAGCAGCGTAGTGGCCTCGAACACTGAAGCTTTCTTT CASSVVASNTEAFF once TRBJ1-1 TRBV9 NA
TGTGCCAGCAGTTTTAATGGCCGGGGGGGGCGGATCACAGATACGCAGTATTTT CASSFNGRGGRITDTQYF NA TRBJ2-3 TRBV28 TRBD2
TGTGCCAGTAGTCCCTCCGGGACAGGGGGCTTCCTTGGGGAGCTGTTTTTT CASSPSGTGGFLGELFF NA TRBJ2-2 TRBV19 TRBD1
TGCGCCAGCAGCCAAGCGGGGGTGGGCTACACCTTC CASSQAGVGYTF once TRBJ1-2 TRBV4-1 NA
TGTGCCAGCAGTATACAGGGGTCCACCGGGGAGCTGTTTTTT CASSIQGSTGELFF NA TRBJ2-2 TRBV14 TRBD1
TGCGCCAGCAGCTTCGCGACTAGCTCCTCCTACGAGCAGTACTTC CASSFATSSSYEQYF NA TRBJ2-7 TRBV5-1 TRBD2
TGTGCCACCAGCAGAGATAGGGACAGGGTCTCTGGAAACACCATATATTTT CATSRDRDRVSGNTIYF NA TRBJ1-3 TRBV15 TRBD1
TGTGCCAGCAGCTATAGGACAGGGGTCCATCAAGAGACCCAGTACTTC CASSYRTGVHQETQYF few TRBJ2-5 TRBV13 TRBD1
TGTGCCAGCAGGGATGAGGGACTAGCGGGAAGTGAGCAGTTCTTC CASRDEGLAGSEQFF NA TRBJ2-1 TRBV11-2 TRBD2
TGCGCCAGCAGTTCTGGACAGGGCAATGAGCAGTTCTTC CASSSGQGNEQFF NA TRBJ2-1 TRBV5-1 TRBD1
TGCGCCAGCAGATGGGGGGAGGCCTCAGATACGCAGTATTTT CASRWGEASDTQYF NA TRBJ2-3 TRBV5-1 NA
TGTGCCAGCAGTGAGAGGGCTAGCGGGAGGGCCCCCGAGCAGTACTTC CASSERASGRAPEQYF NA TRBJ2-7 TRBV6-1 TRBD2
TGTGCTAGCCTGGATGGGGAACAGGGTGTCGACGAGCAGTACTTC CASLDGEQGVDEQYF NA TRBJ2-7 TRBV12-5 NA
TGTGCCAGCAGAAATAGCGGGGGGGCCCGGAATGAGCAGTTCTTC CASRNSGGARNEQFF NA TRBJ2-1 TRBV6-4 TRBD2
TGTGCTAGTGGTTTGGACAGGGGAATGGGGACTGAAGCTTTCTTT CASGLDRGMGTEAFF NA TRBJ1-1 TRBV12-5 TRBD1
TGTGCCAGCAGTGACCCGAGCGAGGATACCTATGGCTACACCTTC CASSDPSEDTYGYTF NA TRBJ1-2 TRBV2 NA
TGCGCCAGCAGCTTCAGCGGGAACAATGAGCAGTTCTTC CASSFSGNNEQFF NA TRBJ2-1 TRBV5-1 TRBD2
TGTGCCAGCAGCTTAGAGGGGACACGACCTTTCTATGGCTACACCTTC CASSLEGTRPFYGYTF NA TRBJ1-2 TRBV5-8 NA
TGTGCCAGCTCAACCCGGACAGGTCCAAAAGAGACCCAGTACTTC CASSTRTGPKETQYF NA TRBJ2-5 TRBV18 TRBD1
TGTGCCAGCAAAGGGGCCGGGAACACTGAAGCTTTCTTT CASKGAGNTEAFF once TRBJ1-1 TRBV7-9 NA
TGTGCCAGCGGTCCGACAGGGGGATTTTCAGCCCAGCATTTT CASGPTGGFSAQHF NA TRBJ1-5 TRBV19 TRBD1
TGTGCCAGCAGCTCCGGGACTTCAAATGAGCAGTTCTTC CASSSGTSNEQFF NA TRBJ2-1 TRBV9 NA
TGCGCCAGCAGACAGGGGGCGGCCACAGATACGCAGTATTTT CASRQGAATDTQYF NA TRBJ2-3 TRBV5-1 TRBD1
TGCGCCAGCAGCACCGGACTAGCGGGAGTCAACTACGAGCAGTACTTC CASSTGLAGVNYEQYF NA TRBJ2-7 TRBV4-1 TRBD2
TGTGCCAGTAGCTTCCCCCGGGACAGGGGTCCCACTGAAGCTTTCTTT CASSFPRDRGPTEAFF once TRBJ1-1 TRBV19 TRBD1
TGCGCCAGCAGCCAAGTCGCGGGAATCCTTAGCTCCTATAATTCACCCCTCCACTTT CASSQVAGILSSYNSPLHF NA TRBJ1-6 TRBV4-1 NA
TGTGCCAGCAGCCCGACAGGGGCCCGCACAGATACGCAGTATTTT CASSPTGARTDTQYF NA TRBJ2-3 TRBV7-9 TRBD1
TGTGCTAGCAGCTTAACTAGGCAAGAGACCCAGTACTTC CASSLTRQETQYF NA TRBJ2-5 TRBV7-7 NA
TGTGCCAGCAGTTACTCGCGAAGCTCCTACGAGCAGTACTTC CASSYSRSSYEQYF NA TRBJ2-7 TRBV6-5 NA
TGTGCCAGCAGCACCCCGAGCGGGAGGACCTCCTACGAGCAGTACTTC CASSTPSGRTSYEQYF NA TRBJ2-7 TRBV12-1 NA
TGTTCCAGCAGCTTTGGAGGAAACACTGAAGCTTTCTTT CSSSFGGNTEAFF NA TRBJ1-1 TRBV7-9 NA
TGTGCCAGCAGCCCGGGAACTAGCGGCTACAATGAGCAGTTCTTC CASSPGTSGYNEQFF NA TRBJ2-1 TRBV5-6 TRBD2
TGTGCCAGCAGTTACGGGTCAGGCGCCTACGAGCAGTACTTC CASSYGSGAYEQYF NA TRBJ2-7 TRBV6-6 NA
TGTGCCAGCAGTCCAACCTATAGCAATCAGCCCCAGCATTTT CASSPTYSNQPQHF NA TRBJ1-5 TRBV6-5 NA
TGTGCCAGCAGTGATTGGACAGGGGGAAACTACGAGCAGTACTTC CASSDWTGGNYEQYF NA TRBJ2-7 TRBV25-1 TRBD1
TGCGCCAGCAGTCACCCCGGGAAATTCCCCTGTGAGCAGTACTTC CASSHPGKFPCEQYF NA TRBJ2-7 TRBV23-1 NA
TGTGCCAGCAGCTTAGTGGTCTCTTGGGAGCAGTACTTC CASSLVVSWEQYF once TRBJ2-5 TRBV7-6 NA
TGTGCCTGGAAGGAGGGGAACACTGAAGCTTTCTTT CAWKEGNTEAFF few TRBJ1-1 TRBV30 NA
TGTGCCAGCAGCCACTACAGGGGGCGAGAGACCCAGTACTTC CASSHYRGRETQYF NA TRBJ2-5 TRBV7-9 TRBD1
TGTGCCAGCAGTTTATCGCCAGAACTGAACACTGAAGCTTTCTTT CASSLSPELNTEAFF NA TRBJ1-1 TRBV27 NA
TGTGCCAGCAGCGGGGGGGGACTAGCGGCCAACACCGGGGAGCTGTTTTTT CASSGGGLAANTGELFF once TRBJ2-2 TRBV7-9 TRBD2
TGTGCCAGTAGTATAGCACGGGACAGTAATGAAAAACTGTTTTTT CASSIARDSNEKLFF NA TRBJ1-4 TRBV19 TRBD1
TGCGCCAGCAGCCAAGATCGTTATGGGACAGTCGGTGGAAACACCATATATTTT CASSQDRYGTVGGNTIYF NA TRBJ1-3 TRBV4-3 TRBD1
TGTGCCTGGAGTGTCGCTAGCGGGACCTACGAGCAGTACTTC CAWSVASGTYEQYF NA TRBJ2-7 TRBV30 TRBD2
TGCAGCGGGACAGGGCCACGGGATATGAACACTGAAGCTTTCTTT CSGTGPRDMNTEAFF NA TRBJ1-1 TRBV29-1 TRBD1
TGTGCCAGCAGGGAGGCTGGGACAGTGAGCGAGCAGTACTTC CASREAGTVSEQYF few TRBJ2-7 TRBV6-1 TRBD1
TGTGCCAGAAAGGGGATTTTGGATACGCAGTATTTT CARKGILDTQYF NA TRBJ2-3 TRBV5-8 NA